Below are 22 T cell receptor beta chains sequenced from a single sample in a study of shared clonotypes between healthy human individuals (TCRdb year 2020). Libraries came from the immunoSEQ multiplex PCR assay. This immuneACCESS table, as held by TCRdb, lists in-frame sequences with V and J called but not all clones. Of the missing ones, under half trace to an unresolved V gene in checked studies; the others have no known cause. The sample table lists under 1,100,000 clones, around four fifths of them with a count of one. 1.4% of the sample belongs to the ten largest clones. The sample comprised memory CD4+ T cells sorted from blood. The cell subset or site label on this specimen signifies: CD45RA-negative fraction. Receptors originate from a man between 18 and 29 years old in good health.

The V gene is TRBV7-9, the J gene TRBJ2-1; no clear D gene. The CDR3 runs to 16 residues. The V gene's germline CDR1 is SEHNR and CDR2 FQNEAQ (reference sequence). V lost 2 bases and J 0 bases, leaving 11 bases between the germline ends. In DNA, the CDR3 is TGTGCCAGCAGCTTACCGATATTCAGCTCCTACAATGAGCAGTTCTTC. Translation gives CASSLPIFSSYNEQFF.

This clone is a singleton in its sample. This chain uses TRBV5-1 with TRBJ2-5, with D perhaps TRBD1 or TRBD2 (5 bases each). V was pared by 4 bases and J by 0 bases, with 10 bases between. The CDR3 is made up of 14 amino acids. Germline V gene sequence: CDR1 SGHRS, CDR2 YFSETQ. The CDR3 nucleotides read TGCGCCAGCAGCCTAGGGGAGAACCAAGAGACCCAGTACTTC. Its translation: CASSLGENQETQYF.

CDR3 protein: CAWSFDRGGRADTQYF. The DNA of the CDR3 is TGTGCCTGGAGTTTCGACCGGGGGGGCCGGGCAGATACGCAGTATTTT. This sequence joins TRBV30 and TRBJ2-3; TRBD2 agrees at 8 bases. V gave up 2 bases and J gave up 4 bases; unmatched junction bases: 11. This CDR3 comprises 16 residues. Germline lookup yields CDR1 GTSNPN and CDR2 SVGIG (reference sequence).

The rearrangement uses TRBV6-5 and TRBJ2-1; 11 nucleotides match TRBD1. The junction had 6 bases not matched to a gene; V was cut back by 5 bases and J by 6 bases. The CDR3 is made up of 15 amino acids. The germline gives CDR1 MNHEY, CDR2 SVGAGI. CDR3 coding DNA: TGTGCCAGCAGTCTCGGGACAGGGGGTGTCAATGAGCAGTTCTTC. Encoded protein: CASSLGTGGVNEQFF.

This clone is a singleton in its sample. The chain recombines TRBV15 with TRBJ2-7; possible D gene TRBD1, 6 bases. The germline gives CDR1 LNHNV, CDR2 YYDKDF (reference sequence). The V end lost 3 bases, the J end lost 6 bases, and 12 bases lay between the germline ends. This CDR3 has 13 amino acids. The DNA for the CDR3 is TGTGCCACCAGCAGGGTACAGGGACGCGAGCAGTACTTC. This gives the protein CATSRVQGREQYF.

This clone was recorded at least ten times. The chain links TRBV5-1 to TRBJ2-7, with D possibly TRBD2 on 6 matching bases. This CDR3 region has 14 residues. Germline V gene lookup returns CDR1 SGHRS and CDR2 YFSETQ. V lost 2 bases and J 2 bases, leaving 11 bases between the germline ends. CDR3: CASSFSGPPYEQYF. CDR3 in DNA: TGCGCCAGCAGCTTCAGCGGGCCCCCCTACGAGCAGTACTTC. The variable domain in full, with the rest retrieved from reference TRBV5-1 and TRBJ2-7, is KAGVTQTPRYLIKTRGQQVTLSCSPISGHRSVSWYQQTPGQGLQFLFEYFSETQRNKGNFPGRFSGRQFSNSRSEMNVSTLELGDSALYLCASSFSGPPYEQYFGPGTRLTVT.

CDR3 DNA sequence: TGTGCCAGCAGCACCAGCGGGCACGCCCAGACCCAGTACTTC. It yields the protein CASSTSGHAQTQYF. V is TRBV7-8 and J is TRBJ2-5; perhaps TRBD2 as D (6 bases). V lost 5 bases, J lost 6 bases, and 16 bases lay in between. This CDR3 comprises 14 residues. Germline lookup yields CDR1 SGHVS and CDR2 FQNEAQ.

This clone was counted only a few times. The J gene is TRBJ1-2, the V gene TRBV5-1, with D hard to call. Trimming left V 0 bases short and J 7 bases short, with 19 bases between. This CDR3 has 16 amino acids. The germline gives CDR1 SGHRS, CDR2 YFSETQ. CDR3 loop: CASSLDSGVKESGYTF. The CDR3 DNA is TGCGCCAGCAGCTTGGATTCCGGGGTAAAAGAATCTGGCTACACCTTC.

V gene TRBV7-2 combines with J gene TRBJ1-2; perhaps TRBD1 as D (5 bases). The V and J ends lost 1 base and 8 bases respectively, with 20 bases between them. The germline gives CDR1 SGHTA, CDR2 FQGNSA. CDR3 size: 16 residues. The CDR3: CASSLVLTGLRRGYTF. CDR3 DNA sequence: TGTGCCAGCAGCTTAGTGCTGACGGGACTCCGCCGGGGCTACACCTTC.

Only a few counts were recorded for this clone. This chain uses TRBV19 with TRBJ1-6, with D maybe TRBD1 (6 bases). Trimming took 7 bases from V and 0 from J, leaving 10 bases between them. CDR3 length equals 15 residues. The germline V gene encodes CDR1 LNHDA and CDR2 SQIVND (reference sequence). The CDR3 sequence is CASKTDSSYNSPLHF. The CDR3 DNA reads TGTGCCAGTAAAACGGACAGCTCCTATAATTCACCCCTCCACTTT.

The J gene is TRBJ2-4, the V gene TRBV2; TRBD2 agrees at 11 bases. After removal of 6 bases from V and 6 bases from J, the junction contained 7 bases not matched to a gene. The CDR3 totals 15 residues. Germline-derived CDR1 and CDR2 are SNHLY and FYNNEI. Written as DNA, the CDR3 is TGTGCCAGCAGCATGACTAGCGGGGCGACAAACATTCAGTACTTC. It encodes CASSMTSGATNIQYF.

This rearrangement joins TRBV27 to TRBJ1-4; the D is unclear. Per the germline V gene, CDR1 is MNHEY and CDR2 is SMNVEV (reference sequence). Trimming shortened V by 5 bases and J by 8 bases, and 15 bases separated the two germline ends. The CDR3 loop spans 14 amino acids. The CDR3: CASSLRRLGEKLFF. Here the CDR3 DNA reads TGTGCCAGCAGTCTCAGAAGGTTAGGAGAAAAACTGTTTTTT.

The chain carries TRBV6-1 and TRBJ2-7; 10 positions agree with TRBD2. CDR1 and CDR2 from the germline V gene are MNHNS and SASEGT. This CDR3 is built from 15 residues. The ends lost 3 bases at V and 3 bases at J; junction bases unmatched: 5. CDR3 sequence (DNA): TGTGCCAGCAGTGACACGGGACTAGCGATCTACGAGCAGTACTTC. This codes for CASSDTGLAIYEQYF.

CDR3 region: CASRLGKSSQNTEAFF. CDR3 nucleotides: TGTGCCAGCAGATTAGGGAAATCGAGTCAGAACACTGAAGCTTTCTTT. This chain links TRBV5-4 with TRBJ1-1; D is undetermined. The V gene lost 5 bases and the J gene lost 1 base, with 18 bases spanning the gap. Germline lookup yields CDR1 SGHNT and CDR2 YYREEE (reference sequence). This CDR3 region has 16 residues.

This chain joins TRBV4-1 and TRBJ2-5; no firm D call. The CDR3 runs to 13 residues. Germline CDR1 is MGHRA and CDR2 is YSYEKL. The ends were cut back, 4 bases at V and 5 bases at J, with 11 bases in the middle. DNA for the CDR3: TGCGCCAGCAGCCTCGCACCTTCGGAGACCCAGTACTTC. Translated: CASSLAPSETQYF.

This clone is a singleton in its sample. This chain joins TRBV6-6 and TRBJ2-7; 8 bases fit TRBD1. From germline, CDR1 is MNHNY and CDR2 SVGAGI (reference sequence). CDR3 length: 14 residues. Germline trimming cut 6 bases from V and 2 bases from J; bases unmatched to any gene: 6. The CDR3 protein is CASSKGQDPYEQYF. DNA of the CDR3: TGTGCCAGCAGCAAGGGACAGGACCCCTACGAGCAGTACTTC.

V gene TRBV5-6 combines with J gene TRBJ1-1; D might be TRBD1 (5 bases). From germline, CDR1 is SGHDT and CDR2 YYEEEE. The germline V and J ends were trimmed by 1 base and 5 bases, with 15 bases remaining between them. The CDR3 spans 15 residues. CDR3 in DNA: TGTGCCAGCAGCTTGAATCTCTGGGGGGATACTGAAGCTTTCTTT. Translating gives CASSLNLWGDTEAFF.

This chain uses TRBV4-3 with TRBJ2-5, with D uncertain. CDR1 LGHNA and CDR2 YSLEER come from the germline V gene. V lost 1 base and J 4 bases, leaving 13 bases between the germline ends. CDR3 size: 15 residues. CDR3 loop: CASSQVWGWGETQYF. CDR3 in DNA: TGCGCCAGCAGCCAAGTGTGGGGTTGGGGAGAGACCCAGTACTTC.

The V and J genes are TRBV7-8 and TRBJ1-1; D gene uncertain. Germline CDR1 SGHVS, CDR2 FQNEAQ. This CDR3 contains 17 residues. Trimming pared 2 bases from V and 1 base from J, leaving 17 bases between. The CDR3 region has the DNA TGTGCCAGCAGCTTAATATTTCTGCGTGAGACGAACACTGAAGCTTTCTTT. Protein product: CASSLIFLRETNTEAFF.

J is TRBJ1-1 and V is TRBV6-4; a possible D gene is TRBD1 (6 bases). V was shortened by 5 bases and J by 5 bases, with 15 bases between the two germline ends. Germline V gene data show CDR1 as MRHNA and CDR2 as SNTAGT. There are 14 residues in the CDR3. Written as DNA, the CDR3 is TGTGCCAGCAGTTACAGGCAGGGGTCGACTGAAGCTTTCTTT. The encoded protein is CASSYRQGSTEAFF.

This clone was observed a handful of times. The chain combines TRBV9 with TRBJ1-1; D is unclear. CDR1 and CDR2 (germline): SGDLS, YYNGEE. V lost 4 bases, J lost 4 bases, and 14 bases lay in between. The CDR3 runs to 14 residues. In DNA form, the CDR3 reads TGTGCCAGCAGCCCTCAAGTTGACGGCACTGAAGCTTTCTTT. Amino acid sequence: CASSPQVDGTEAFF.

The rearrangement joins TRBV30 to TRBJ1-4; the D gene is possibly TRBD1 (5 bases). Trimming pared 5 bases from V and 7 bases from J, leaving 17 bases between. The CDR3 covers 14 residues. Germline CDR1 GTSNPN, CDR2 SVGIG (reference sequence). The CDR3 nucleotides read TGTGCCTGGGGTGGAGGGGCACGGGGTGAAAAACTGTTTTTT. It yields the protein CAWGGGARGEKLFF.